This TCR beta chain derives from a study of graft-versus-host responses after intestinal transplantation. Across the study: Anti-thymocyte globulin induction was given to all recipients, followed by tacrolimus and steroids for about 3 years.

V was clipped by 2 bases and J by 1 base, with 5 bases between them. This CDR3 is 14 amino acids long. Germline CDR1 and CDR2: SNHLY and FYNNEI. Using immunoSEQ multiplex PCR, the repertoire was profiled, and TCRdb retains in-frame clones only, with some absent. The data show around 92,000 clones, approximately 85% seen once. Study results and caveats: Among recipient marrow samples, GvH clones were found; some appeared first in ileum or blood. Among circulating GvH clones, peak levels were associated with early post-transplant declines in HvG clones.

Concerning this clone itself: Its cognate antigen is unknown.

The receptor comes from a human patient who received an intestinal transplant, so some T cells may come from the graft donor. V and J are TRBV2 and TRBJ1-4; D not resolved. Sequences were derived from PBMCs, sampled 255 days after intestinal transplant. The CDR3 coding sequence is TGTGCCAGCAGTGAACCCGTAACTAATGAAAAACTGTTTTTT. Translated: CASSEPVTNEKLFF. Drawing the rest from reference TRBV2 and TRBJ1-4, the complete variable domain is EPEVTQTPSHQVTQMGQEVILRCVPISNHLYFYWYRQILGQKVEFLVSFYNNEISEKSEIFDDQFSVERPDGSNFTLKIRSTKLEDSAMYFCASSEPVTNEKLFFGSGTQLSVL.